A single sample is the source of the 32 T cell receptor beta chains below, sequenced in a study of sequential checkpoint blockade in melanoma. Treatment reported: randomized to nivolumab then ipilimumab (arm A) or the reverse (arm B). The protocol was immunoSEQ multiplex PCR, while the TCRdb copy is restricted to in-frame clones and leaves out a portion. This table holds 3,500 to 4,500 clones, 60% to 70% found once. The sequencing used CD8+ T cells sorted from blood (inferred from file names), collected from a patient given nivolumab and ipilimumab in sequence. The receptors shown here come from a human donor with melanoma.

This clone showed up just a few times. The rearrangement uses TRBV7-6 and TRBJ2-7, with TRBD2 identical over 7 bases. The CDR3 extends over 17 amino acids. From germline, CDR1 is SGHVS and CDR2 FNYEAQ. Written as DNA, the CDR3 is TGTGTCACCTCTGAGCACTCGGGGGGAAAGATTTCCTACGAGCAGTACTTC. The encoded protein is CVTSEHSGGKISYEQYF.

V is TRBV13 and J is TRBJ1-1, with D tentatively TRBD1 (5 bases). This CDR3 has 15 residues. The V gene's germline CDR1 is PRHDT and CDR2 FYEKMQ (reference sequence). Trimming cost V 5 bases and J 4 bases, with 17 bases left between them. CDR3 residues: CASSHFRQLTTEAFF. The CDR3 DNA sequence: TGTGCCAGCAGCCATTTCCGACAGTTGACCACTGAAGCTTTCTTT. The whole variable domain, remainder taken from reference TRBV13 and TRBJ1-1, is AAGVIQSPRHLIKEKRETATLKCYPIPRHDTVYWYQQGPGQDPQFLISFYEKMQSDKGSIPDRFSAQQFSDYHSELNMSSLELGDSALYFCASSHFRQLTTEAFFGQGTRLTVV.

The chain combines TRBV6-5 with TRBJ2-7; 9 positions match TRBD1. The V gene's germline CDR1 is MNHEY and CDR2 SVGAGI. CDR3 size: 14 residues. J lost 5 bases, V lost 5 bases, and 7 bases had no gene match. The CDR3 DNA follows: TGTGCCAGCAGTGACTACCGGACAGGGGACGAGCAGTACTTC. Protein product: CASSDYRTGDEQYF.

This clone is categorized as medium-sized. This chain connects TRBV19 to TRBJ2-6, with D hard to call. The V gene's germline CDR1 is LNHDA and CDR2 SQIVND (reference sequence). This CDR3 is 15 amino acids long. V lost 1 base and J 2 bases, leaving 6 bases between the germline ends. CDR3 coding DNA: TGTGCCAGTAGTATAGTAGTCGCTGGGGCCAACGTCCTGACTTTC. Its protein product is CASSIVVAGANVLTF.

The chain combines TRBV9 with TRBJ2-3; no reliable D call. V gave up 1 base and J gave up 0 bases, with 6 bases separating them. The germline gives CDR1 SGDLS, CDR2 YYNGEE. The CDR3 totals 14 residues. The CDR3 region has the DNA TGTGCCAGCAGCGTACAAACTAGCACAGATACGCAGTATTTT. The encoded protein is CASSVQTSTDTQYF.

This clone has a handful of counts. The chain carries TRBV4-2 and TRBJ2-7; no reliable D call. The V gene lost 4 bases and the J gene lost 9 bases, with 10 bases spanning the gap. Germline lookup yields CDR1 LGHNA and CDR2 YNFKEQ. The CDR3 consists of 11 residues. The CDR3 spells CASSLLTGQYF. CDR3 bases: TGTGCCAGCAGCCTTCTAACGGGGCAGTACTTC.

The chain employs TRBV8-2 and TRBJ2-6; the D call of TRBD2 is as the table states it, not checked on the DNA. TRBV8-2 has pseudogene status. CDR3 size: 17 residues. CDR3 sequence reads: CGKREKITQSRANVLTF. CDR3 in DNA: TGTGGCAAGCGCGAAAAGATAACACAAAGTCGGGCCAACGTCCTGACTTTC.

The chain couples TRBV29-1 to TRBJ2-7, with D perhaps matching TRBD2 (6 bases). V dropped 6 bases and J dropped 4 bases, with 16 bases sitting between them. CDR3 length: 13 amino acids. Germline CDR1 is SQVTM and CDR2 is ANQGSEA. Written as DNA, the CDR3 is TGCAGCGTGCCAACGGGGGTGGATTACGAGCAGTACTTC. It encodes CSVPTGVDYEQYF.

This rearrangement joins TRBV4-3 to TRBJ2-7; the match to TRBD2 covers 8 bases. J lost 6 bases, V lost 0 bases, and 10 bases had no gene match. Germline V gene data show CDR1 as LGHNA and CDR2 as YSLEER. CDR3 length: 16 residues. As DNA, the CDR3 is TGCGCCAGCAGCCAAGATTCGCTGACTAGCGACGGCGAGCAGTACTTC. Translating it yields CASSQDSLTSDGEQYF.

Worth noting for this clone: One junction end disagrees with the germline gene, perhaps due to a read error. CDR3 loop: CASSPTSGPYNGQFF. The CDR3 DNA follows: TGTGCCAGCAGCCCTACTAGCGGACCTTACAATGGGCAGTTCTTC. The V and J genes are TRBV7-2 and TRBJ2-1, with TRBD2 identical over 8 bases. Germline V CDR1 and CDR2: SGHTA, FQGNSA. CDR3 length: 15 residues.

The rearrangement uses TRBV9 and TRBJ1-1, with 7 bases lining up with TRBD1. Germline V gene lookup returns CDR1 SGDLS and CDR2 YYNGEE. J was trimmed by 4 bases and V by 4 bases; bases with no gene match: 7. The CDR3 length is 14 residues. The CDR3: CASSQTTGPTEAFF. The CDR3 DNA reads as TGTGCCAGCAGCCAGACGACAGGGCCCACTGAAGCTTTCTTT.

As regards this clone: Distinct nucleotide sequences in the sample also encode this CDR3. V is TRBV19 and J is TRBJ2-5; the match to TRBD1 covers 8 bases. Germline CDR1 is LNHDA and CDR2 is SQIVND (reference sequence). With 6 bases clipped from V and 3 bases from J, the junction kept 6 bases outside the gene matches. The CDR3 runs to 14 residues. The CDR3 sequence is CASRTTGGEETQYF. CDR3 bases: TGTGCCAGTAGGACTACAGGGGGAGAAGAGACCCAGTACTTC. The full variable domain, with the rest looked up from reference TRBV19 and TRBJ2-5, is DGGITQSPKYLFRKEGQNVTLSCEQNLNHDAMYWYRQDPGQGLRLIYYSQIVNDFQKGDIAEGYSVSREKKESFPLTVTSAQKNPTAFYLCASRTTGGEETQYFGPGTRLLVL.

This sequence joins TRBV5-6 and TRBJ2-7; tentatively, D is TRBD2 (5 bases). The CDR3 loop spans 16 amino acids. The germline V gene has CDR1 SGHDT and CDR2 YYEEEE. Trimming left V 4 bases short and J 2 bases short, with 19 bases between. The CDR3 loop reads CASSQGGRTIPYEQYF. The CDR3 DNA sequence: TGTGCCAGCAGCCAAGGAGGCCGAACGATTCCCTACGAGCAGTACTTC. The whole variable domain, remainder taken from reference TRBV5-6 and TRBJ2-7, is DAGVTQSPTHLIKTRGQQVTLRCSPKSGHDTVSWYQQALGQGPQFIFQYYEEEERQRGNFPDRFSGHQFPNYSSELNVNALLLGDSALYLCASSQGGRTIPYEQYFGPGTRLTVT.

This clone was observed a few times. The rearrangement links TRBV2 to TRBJ1-1; tentatively, D is TRBD1 (6 bases). The CDR3 extends over 13 amino acids. V dropped 4 bases and J dropped 7 bases, with 13 bases sitting between them. Germline values: CDR1 SNHLY, CDR2 FYNNEI. The CDR3 DNA sequence: TGTGCCAGCAGTGGGGGGCCTACGGTTGAAGCTTTCTTT. This sequence encodes CASSGGPTVEAFF.

This clone was counted once. The chain is built from TRBV9 and TRBJ1-2; D unresolved. V was clipped by 0 bases and J by 7 bases, with 10 bases between them. The CDR3 contains 13 residues. CDR1 and CDR2 (germline): SGDLS, YYNGEE. CDR3 residues: CASSVAGVSGYTF. The CDR3 coding sequence is TGTGCCAGCAGCGTAGCGGGAGTGAGTGGCTACACCTTC.

This chain uses TRBV4-3 with TRBJ2-3, with TRBD2 identical over 9 bases. Germline CDR1 is LGHNA and CDR2 is YSLEER. The CDR3 sequence is 16 residues long. Germline trimming cut 4 bases from V and 2 bases from J; bases unmatched to any gene: 7. In DNA form, the CDR3 reads TGCGCCAGCAGCCTATCCGGGACTAGCCCCACAGATACGCAGTATTTT. It specifies CASSLSGTSPTDTQYF.

In its sample, this clone was seen a few times. The chain combines TRBV7-8 with TRBJ2-1, with a tentative D call TRBD2 (5 bases). The CDR3 spans 11 residues. Trimming removed 5 bases from V and 8 bases from J, with 7 bases in between. Looked up from germline, CDR1 is SGHVS and CDR2 is FQNEAQ. The DNA for the CDR3 is TGTGCCAGCAGCCTTAGCGATGAGCAGTTCTTC. Residues: CASSLSDEQFF.

This chain uses TRBV4-2 with TRBJ2-2, with D tentatively TRBD2 (5 bases). V was clipped by 4 bases and J by 1 base, with 13 bases between them. The CDR3 sequence is 16 residues long. CDR1 is LGHNA and CDR2 is YNFKEQ in the germline V gene. The CDR3 region has the DNA TGTGCCAGCAGCCGAACCACCGCGGGGAACACCGGGGAGCTGTTTTTT. Protein: CASSRTTAGNTGELFF.

The V and J genes are TRBV4-3 and TRBJ1-2; TRBD1 matches at 8 bases. The V and J ends lost 1 base and 8 bases, in that order; junction bases with no gene match: 6. The V gene's germline CDR1 is LGHNA and CDR2 YSLEER. This CDR3 is 14 amino acids long. CDR3 DNA: TGCGCCAGCAGCCAAGGGACAGGGCTCGGCGGCTACACCTTC. Translation: CASSQGTGLGGYTF.

The chain uses TRBV5-8 and TRBJ2-5; TRBD2 might be the D (6 bases). CDR1 is SGHTS, CDR2 YDEGEE, per germline. The V and J ends lost 6 bases and 2 bases respectively, with 11 bases between them. The CDR3 runs 13 residues. The CDR3 bases are TGTGCCAGCACCCGACGGGGGCAAGAGACCCAGTACTTC. It translates to CASTRRGQETQYF.

V is TRBV4-2 and J is TRBJ1-1; D is ambiguous. Germline CDR1 is LGHNA and CDR2 is YNFKEQ. V gave up 4 bases and J gave up 3 bases, with 18 bases separating them. The CDR3 is 16 amino acids. The CDR3 protein is CASSPAEIWMDTEAFF. The CDR3 nucleotides read TGTGCCAGCAGCCCGGCGGAGATTTGGATGGACACTGAAGCTTTCTTT.

The chain has TRBV6-1 and TRBJ2-1, with 10 bases identical to TRBD1. The length of the CDR3 is 15 residues. After removal of 0 bases from V and 8 bases from J, the junction contained 4 bases not matched to a gene. Germline V gene data show CDR1 as MNHNS and CDR2 as SASEGT. The CDR3 loop is CASSEAMGQGYEQFF. As DNA, the CDR3 is TGTGCCAGCAGTGAAGCGATGGGACAGGGGTATGAGCAGTTCTTC.

In this sample, this clone is hyperexpanded. The gene calls are TRBV19 and TRBJ1-2; 8 nucleotides align to TRBD1. The ends lost 8 bases at V and 6 bases at J; junction bases unmatched: 8. CDR1 and CDR2 (germline): LNHDA, SQIVND (reference sequence). The CDR3 is 13 residues long. CDR3 nucleotide sequence: TGTGCCAGTGCCAGGGGGCTAAGTAATGGCTACACCTTC. This codes for CASARGLSNGYTF.

This clone was seen a few times. The chain joins TRBV27 to TRBJ2-4, with D possibly TRBD1 on 5 matching bases. Germline V gene lookup returns CDR1 MNHEY and CDR2 SMNVEV (reference sequence). The V gene lost 6 bases and the J gene lost 6 bases, with 15 bases spanning the gap. The CDR3 covers 14 residues. CDR3 nucleotides: TGTGCCAGCAGCCAGGGCCTGAGTGGAAACATTCAGTACTTC. As protein: CASSQGLSGNIQYF.

This clone was seen a handful of times. V is TRBV27 and J is TRBJ2-7; D call uncertain. The CDR3 consists of 12 residues. The V end lost 6 bases, the J end lost 5 bases, and 11 bases lay between the germline ends. In germline, CDR1 is MNHEY, CDR2 SMNVEV (reference sequence). This chain's CDR3 is CASRTYSNEQYF. The CDR3 DNA reads TGTGCCAGCAGGACTTATTCGAACGAGCAGTACTTC.

V is TRBV19 and J is TRBJ2-7, with TRBD1 as a possible D gene (5 bases). The V and J ends lost 5 bases and 0 bases respectively, with 14 bases between them. CDR3 size: 15 residues. CDR1 is LNHDA, CDR2 SQIVND, per germline (reference sequence). Here the CDR3 DNA reads TGTGCCAGTAGTCCGGACACAATCCTCTCCTACGAGCAGTACTTC. Protein: CASSPDTILSYEQYF.

This chain joins TRBV28 and TRBJ2-2; D gene unclear. This CDR3 is built from 15 residues. V shed 5 bases and J shed 7 bases, with 17 bases lying between them. Germline V lookup: CDR1 MDHEN, CDR2 SYDVKM. The CDR3: CASSPDRWRIGELFF. The CDR3 DNA follows: TGTGCCAGCAGTCCTGATCGCTGGCGGATCGGGGAGCTGTTTTTT.

V and J are TRBV13 and TRBJ1-5, with a tentative D call TRBD1 (6 bases). The V end was cut by 0 bases, the J end by 3 bases, with 12 bases between. This CDR3 has 16 amino acids. In germline, CDR1 is PRHDT, CDR2 FYEKMQ (reference sequence). The CDR3 loop is CASSLGGRGANQPQHF. For the CDR3, the DNA is TGTGCCAGCAGCTTAGGGGGGAGGGGGGCCAATCAGCCCCAGCATTTT. The variable domain in full, with the rest retrieved from reference TRBV13 and TRBJ1-5, is AAGVIQSPRHLIKEKRETATLKCYPIPRHDTVYWYQQGPGQDPQFLISFYEKMQSDKGSIPDRFSAQQFSDYHSELNMSSLELGDSALYFCASSLGGRGANQPQHFGDGTRLSIL.

By share of the sample, this clone is large. The chain combines TRBV28 with TRBJ1-5, with 9 positions matching TRBD1. Looked up from germline, CDR1 is MDHEN and CDR2 is SYDVKM. The V and J ends lost 9 bases and 3 bases, in that order; junction bases with no gene match: 12. This CDR3 contains 16 residues. CDR3 DNA: TGTGCCAGTTACGACCGGGACAGGGCCCACAATCAGCCCCAGCATTTT. Protein sequence: CASYDRDRAHNQPQHF.

The chain employs TRBV30 and TRBJ1-4; 9 bases fit TRBD1. This CDR3 comprises 13 residues. The V segment lost 3 bases and the J segment 8 bases; nucleotides outside the gene matches: 4. Germline-derived CDR1 and CDR2 are GTSNPN and SVGIG (reference sequence). CDR3: CAWRGQGWEKLFF. CDR3 nucleotide sequence: TGTGCCTGGAGGGGACAGGGTTGGGAAAAACTGTTTTTT.

The gene calls are TRBV4-1 and TRBJ1-1, with 7 bases identical to TRBD1. In germline, CDR1 is MGHRA, CDR2 YSYEKL. There are 14 residues in the CDR3. With 5 bases clipped from V and 7 bases from J, the junction kept 10 bases outside the gene matches. The CDR3 DNA follows: TGCGCCAGCAGCGCACAGGGAAGACAGGGTGAAGCTTTCTTT. Amino acids: CASSAQGRQGEAFF.

The chain employs TRBV6-5 and TRBJ2-1; possibly TRBD2 for D (5 bases). Trimming removed 6 bases from V and 1 base from J, with 10 bases in between. The CDR3 has 14 residues. Germline V CDR1 and CDR2: MNHEY, SVGAGI. DNA for the CDR3: TGTGCCAGCAGCCTAGCTGCGTCCTACAATGAGCAGTTCTTC. Its translation is CASSLAASYNEQFF.